A selection of T cell receptor beta chains follows, all from one sample in a study of T cells in Graves' hyperthyroidism and ophthalmopathy. In TCRdb, the multiplex PCR reads were re-called with MiXCR into one record per CDR3 protein. The sample includes more than 300,000 distinct CDR3 sequences, 13% of them seen just once. The sample taken for sequencing was blood. These receptor sequences come from a woman aged 18-30 years with Graves' hyperthyroidism. Each CDR3 is given with its conserved first and last residue.

j_call,v_call,cdr3_aa
TRBJ2-5,TRBV27,CASSLFPGLETQYF
TRBJ1-1,TRBV19,CVSSIEGDEAFF
TRBJ2-2,TRBV6-1,CASTRQTNTGELFF
TRBJ2-5,TRBV5-1,CASSLETGAQETQYF
TRBJ1-5,TRBV6-1,CASSFRDIYSNQPQHF
TRBJ1-2,TRBV18,CASSPPSQGGADGYTF
TRBJ2-1,TRBV30,CAWDLGEQFF
TRBJ2-1,TRBV11-2,CASSLSGTGGYNEQFF
TRBJ2-3,TRBV12-3/TRBV12-4,CASSFWPLSDTQYF
TRBJ1-1,TRBV6-1,CASSGEGGETEAFF
TRBJ1-1,TRBV3-1,CASSPRDRDAEAFF
TRBJ2-3,TRBV28,CASSLQPGGWEDTQYF
TRBJ2-3,TRBV5-1,CASSFAGGKADTQYF
TRBJ2-7,TRBV12-3/TRBV12-4,CASSLGSDEQYF
TRBJ1-1,TRBV5-6,CASSFLPGISRNTEAFF
TRBJ2-3,TRBV28,CASVLAGTDTQYF
TRBJ1-6,TRBV14,CASSQLRWGDNSPLHF
TRBJ2-2,TRBV7-9,CASSLQLAANTGELFF
TRBJ1-2,TRBV15,CATSRAGDGYTF
TRBJ1-3,TRBV12-3/TRBV12-4,CASSFSQPSGNTIYF
TRBJ2-7,TRBV20-1,CTVRGTGGHEQYF
TRBJ2-1,TRBV9,CASSVSSASSYNEQFF
TRBJ2-4,TRBV18,CASSPPGPTGNIQYF
TRBJ1-2,TRBV12-3/TRBV12-4,CASRRDRERNYGYTF
TRBJ2-7,TRBV5-1,CASSPVRQGGPYEQYF
TRBJ2-2,TRBV15,CATSTQGAKDGELFF
TRBJ2-2,TRBV3-1,CASSHPATTGELFF
TRBJ2-7,TRBV14,CASSLLGFHEQYF
TRBJ1-1,TRBV12-3/TRBV12-4,CASSLWDLGYTEAFF
TRBJ1-2,TRBV12-3/TRBV12-4,CASSLEIRGGPHGYTF
TRBJ2-1,TRBV6-4,CASSGSGGSLVDEQFF
TRBJ2-1,TRBV19,CASSPETGTYSYNEQFF
TRBJ2-7,TRBV19,CASSPDFAYEQYF
TRBJ2-7,TRBV10-2,CASSEAEAYEQYF
TRBJ2-2,TRBV28,CASSLSNPPGELFF
TRBJ2-1,TRBV14,CASSRLGGGGYNEQFF
TRBJ2-2,TRBV12-5,CASGLIAGLNTGELFF
TRBJ2-1,TRBV12-3/TRBV12-4,CASTPTGSYNEQFF
TRBJ1-1,TRBV7-9,CASSLGGGSDEAFF
TRBJ2-5,TRBV29-1,CSVLRQNQETQYF
TRBJ2-1,TRBV6-1,CASSKRKNRLAGVGNEQFF
TRBJ2-7,TRBV5-1,CASSLGASETKKGYEQYF
TRBJ2-4,TRBV20-1,CSARATGQPNWNIQYF
TRBJ1-1,TRBV6-1,CASSELRYGPNTEAFF
TRBJ1-1,TRBV12-3/TRBV12-4,CASSFLRQSGGAFF